The 22 T cell receptor beta chains given below trace back to one sample, sequenced in a study of T cells after yellow fever vaccination. Each CDR3 protein is one row after TCRdb ran MiXCR on the 5' RACE reads. The data show about 340,000 distinct CDR3 sequences, 12% seen once. This specimen consisted of CD4+ T cells sorted from PBMCs, obtained 15 days after the yellow fever booster vaccination. Receptor source: a man younger than 30 who received the YFV17D yellow fever vaccine.

The genes are TRBV7-2 and TRBJ2-3; maybe TRBD1 (5 bases). Germline V gene sequence: CDR1 SGHTA, CDR2 FQGNSA. The CDR3 is 13 residues long. V dropped 5 bases and J dropped 14 bases, with 20 bases sitting between them. In nucleotides, the CDR3 is TGTGCCAGCAGCCAACGTCAAGGGGCCAGGTTGTATTTT. This encodes CASSQRQGARLYF.

The chain carries TRBV28 and TRBJ1-1; no clear D. The length of the CDR3 is 15 residues. Deletions cut 5 bases from V and 5 bases from J, with 18 bases between. Per the germline V gene, CDR1 is MDHEN and CDR2 is SYDVKM. DNA for the CDR3: TGTGCCAGCAGTACTATTAGACGGTCGGTAACTGAAGCTTTCTTT. Residues: CASSTIRRSVTEAFF.

The chain couples TRBV5-1 to TRBJ2-7; D gene unclear. CDR3 length equals 11 residues. V shed 5 bases and J shed 6 bases, with 9 bases lying between them. Germline lookup yields CDR1 SGHRS and CDR2 YFSETQ. CDR3 DNA: TGCGCCAGCAGAGCGAGTGGCGAGCAGTACTTC. Its protein product is CASRASGEQYF.

A word on this clonotype: Being one base from a much bigger clone, this may be a read error. V usage is TRBV5-1 and J usage is TRBJ2-1; no firm D call. This CDR3 is built from 15 residues. Germline V gives CDR1 SGHRS, CDR2 YFSETQ. With 0 bases removed from V and 0 bases from J, the gap between germline ends came to 7 bases. The CDR3 DNA reads TGCGCCAGCAGCTTGGCCCTGGGCTCCTACAATGAGCAGTTCTTC. Its protein product is CASSLALGSYNEQFF.

The V and J genes are TRBV3-1 and TRBJ2-1; no definite D call. With 2 bases removed from V and 7 bases from J, the gap between germline ends came to 9 bases. The CDR3 contains 13 residues. From germline, CDR1 is LGHDT and CDR2 YNNKEL (reference sequence). CDR3 nucleotide sequence: TGTGCCAGCAGCCAAAGACACCTAAATGAGCAGTTCTTC. Encoded protein: CASSQRHLNEQFF.

This chain joins TRBV21-1 and TRBJ2-7. TRBV21-1 is a pseudogene locus. CDR3 size: 17 residues. The CDR3 here is CASSKGALSNRAHEQYV. CDR3 DNA: TGTGCCAGCAGCAAAGGGGCTTTGTCCAATCGGGCCCACGAGCAGTACGTC.

This clonotype was observed many times. The chain employs TRBV7-2 and TRBJ2-2; TRBD2 matches 8 bases. The CDR3 is 15 amino acids. The junction had 6 bases not matched to a gene; V was cut back by 5 bases and J by 4 bases. The germline V gene has CDR1 SGHTA and CDR2 FQGNSA. CDR3 residues: CASSPGLAGTGELFF. CDR3 nucleotide sequence: TGTGCCAGCAGCCCAGGACTAGCTGGCACCGGGGAGCTGTTTTTT.

This clonotype was detected a few times. J is TRBJ2-5 and V is TRBV29-1, with 10 bases identical to TRBD1. V shed 3 bases, J shed 3 bases, and the junction held 4 bases outside the gene matches. The V gene's germline CDR1 is SQVTM and CDR2 ANQGSEA. This CDR3 is 14 amino acids long. CDR3 sequence: CSVEFGTGEETQYF. CDR3 DNA sequence: TGCAGCGTTGAGTTCGGGACAGGGGAAGAGACCCAGTACTTC.

This clonotype was seen a handful of times. J is TRBJ1-2 and V is TRBV9; D ambiguous. CDR1 is SGDLS, CDR2 YYNGEE, per germline. The CDR3 is 15 residues long. V lost 0 bases to trimming and J lost 4 bases, with 13 bases between them. CDR3 DNA sequence: TGTGCCAGCAGCGTAGGAGTAGGGCAGAGCTATGGCTACACCTTC. This encodes CASSVGVGQSYGYTF.

In this sample, this clonotype turned up many times. The rearrangement joins TRBV5-1 to TRBJ2-3; D is undetermined. The germline V and J ends were trimmed by 4 bases and 4 bases, with 7 bases remaining between them. The CDR3 loop spans 12 amino acids. Germline V gene sequence: CDR1 SGHRS, CDR2 YFSETQ. This CDR3 reads CASSPHSDTQYF. The CDR3 DNA follows: TGCGCCAGCAGCCCACATTCAGATACGCAGTATTTT. Looking up the rest from reference TRBV5-1 and TRBJ2-3 gives the full variable domain: KAGVTQTPRYLIKTRGQQVTLSCSPISGHRSVSWYQQTPGQGLQFLFEYFSETQRNKGNFPGRFSGRQFSNSRSEMNVSTLELGDSALYLCASSPHSDTQYFGPGTRLTVL.

This clonotype was seen more than once but under ten times. V is TRBV5-1 and J is TRBJ2-3; D may be TRBD2 (5 bases). The ends were cut back, 6 bases at V and 1 base at J, with 12 bases in the middle. Germline V gives CDR1 SGHRS, CDR2 YFSETQ. This CDR3 spans 14 amino acids. Written as DNA, the CDR3 is TGCGCCAGCAAAGACCCGCGGGGCACAGATACGCAGTATTTT. Its translation is CASKDPRGTDTQYF.

This clonotype was observed a handful of times. The chain combines TRBV10-3 with TRBJ2-7, with D possibly TRBD1 on 6 matching bases. Trimming shortened V by 11 bases and J by 2 bases, and 13 bases separated the two germline ends. The CDR3 loop spans 12 amino acids. CDR1 ENHRY and CDR2 SYGVKD come from the germline V gene. The CDR3 is CAGYRVPYEQYV. The CDR3 DNA follows: TGTGCCGGGTACAGGGTACCCTACGAGCAGTACGTC.

This clonotype turned up a few times. The J gene is TRBJ2-5, the V gene TRBV2, with TRBD1 matching over 10 bases. V dropped 3 bases and J dropped 7; count of bases not matched to a gene: 5. The CDR3 has 14 residues. Germline V gives CDR1 SNHLY, CDR2 FYNNEI. The CDR3 DNA reads as TGTGCCAGCAGTGAGACAGGGGGCATAGGGACCCAGTACTTC. It translates to CASSETGGIGTQYF. The full variable domain, its missing parts supplied by reference TRBV2 and TRBJ2-5, is EPEVTQTPSHQVTQMGQEVILRCVPISNHLYFYWYRQILGQKVEFLVSFYNNEISEKSEIFDDQFSVERPDGSNFTLKIRSTKLEDSAMYFCASSETGGIGTQYFGPGTRLLVL.

This clonotype was seen more than once but under ten times. The genes are TRBV2 and TRBJ2-1; D unclear. Germline CDR1 SNHLY, CDR2 FYNNEI. V was cut by 2 bases and J by 2 bases, with 13 bases left in between. The length of the CDR3 is 16 residues. CDR3 protein: CASSERAGRTYNEQFF. The CDR3, as DNA: TGTGCCAGCAGTGAAAGGGCAGGCAGAACCTACAATGAGCAGTTCTTC. Complete variable domain (other parts from reference TRBV2 and TRBJ2-1): EPEVTQTPSHQVTQMGQEVILRCVPISNHLYFYWYRQILGQKVEFLVSFYNNEISEKSEIFDDQFSVERPDGSNFTLKIRSTKLEDSAMYFCASSERAGRTYNEQFFGPGTRLTVL.

The V gene is TRBV7-8, the J gene TRBJ1-5; D possibly corresponds to TRBD1 (6 bases). This CDR3 spans 17 amino acids. The germline V and J ends were trimmed by 1 base and 4 bases, with 17 bases remaining between them. From germline, CDR1 is SGHVS and CDR2 FQNEAQ. The CDR3 DNA follows: TGTGCCAGCAGCTTAGAGTTGGGCAGGGACATGAATCAGCCCCAGCATTTT. Encoded protein: CASSLELGRDMNQPQHF.

The table lists this clonotype with a few counts. This chain uses TRBV3-1 with TRBJ1-5; D is unclear. The V end lost 4 bases, the J end lost 9 bases, and 10 bases lay between the germline ends. Germline loops: CDR1 LGHDT, CDR2 YNNKEL (reference sequence). The CDR3 runs to 12 residues. DNA for the CDR3: TGTGCCAGCAGCCGAGGAGACGGGCCCCAGCATTTT. Its translation: CASSRGDGPQHF.

To note about this clonotype: Lacking the conserved final phenylalanine or tryptophan, this CDR3 likely reflects a read error. It is unclear where the CDR3 begins or ends on the DNA, so no DNA is shown, and the CDR3 is as TCRdb lists it. The rearrangement uses TRBV6-1 and TRBJ1-2; TRBD1, as called in the table, went unchecked against the DNA. Germline CDR1 reads MNHNS; CDR2 reads SASEGT. Inclusive of both ends, the CDR3 amounts to 13 amino acids. CDR3 sequence: CASSEAEGQGVNI.

This clonotype was found a few times. The rearrangement uses TRBV18 and TRBJ2-7; no firm D call. The CDR3 is made up of 13 amino acids. Trimming shortened V by 2 bases and J by 5 bases, and 10 bases separated the two germline ends. Germline CDR1 and CDR2: KGHSH and LQKENI. CDR3 in amino acids: CASSPGLGNEQYF. For the CDR3, the DNA is TGTGCCAGCTCACCAGGGCTCGGTAACGAGCAGTACTTC.

The V and J genes are TRBV7-2 and TRBJ1-3, with D unresolved. The CDR3 has 14 residues. The V gene's germline CDR1 is SGHTA and CDR2 FQGNSA. V shed 5 bases and J shed 0 bases, with 8 bases lying between them. The CDR3 region has the DNA TGTGCCAGCAGCAACAGCTACTCTGGAAACACCATATATTTT. It encodes CASSNSYSGNTIYF.

This clonotype was observed a handful of times. This rearrangement joins TRBV28 to TRBJ2-4, with a tentative D call TRBD2 (5 bases). Germline CDR1 reads MDHEN; CDR2 reads SYDVKM. This CDR3 region has 16 residues. V lost 7 bases to trimming and J lost 1 base, with 17 bases between them. CDR3 DNA: TGTGCCAGCACCAATAGCGCGGCTCCCGCCAAAAACATTCAGTACTTC. It translates to CASTNSAAPAKNIQYF.

This clonotype was picked up a small number of times. The genes are TRBV11-1 and TRBJ1-1, with a possible D match to TRBD1 (6 bases). The CDR3 runs 16 residues. CDR1 and CDR2 (germline): SGHAT, FQDESV (reference sequence). V dropped 2 bases and J dropped 0 bases, with 13 bases sitting between them. CDR3 in amino acids: CASSLSAGELNTEAFF. The CDR3 nucleotides are TGTGCCAGCAGCTTAAGCGCAGGGGAGTTGAACACTGAAGCTTTCTTT.

This clonotype was seen many times. V usage is TRBV7-2 and J usage is TRBJ2-1; 7 bases are a match to TRBD2. V was clipped by 5 bases and J by 8 bases; unmatched bases: 15. CDR1 and CDR2 from the germline V gene are SGHTA and FQGNSA. This CDR3 is built from 16 residues. In nucleotides, the CDR3 is TGTGCCAGCAGCCGTAACGGGGGGAGAGGGTATGATGAGCAGTTCTTC. This codes for CASSRNGGRGYDEQFF. Full variable domain (outside the CDR3, taken from reference TRBV7-2 and TRBJ2-1): GAGVSQSPSNKVTEKGKDVELRCDPISGHTALYWYRQSLGQGLEFLIYFQGNSAPDKSGLPSDRFSAERTGGSVSTLTIQRTQQEDSAVYLCASSRNGGRGYDEQFFGPGTRLTVL.